This section outlines one TCR beta chain sequence together with its context. Antigen specificity is unknown. This specimen comes from a study of cytomegalovirus exposure and HLA in healthy donors. Findings and limits, study-wide: There were around 160 TCR beta chains listed as cytomegalovirus-associated.

The PCR employed 60 Vbeta primers together with 13 Jbeta primers. Produced via immunoSEQ multiplex PCR; TCRdb's table is partial and in-frame only. This sample carries around 150,000 clones, approximately 87% of them seen once, and the ten largest clones take about 5%. Between the trimmed V and J ends, which lost 6 bases and 2 bases, there was a span of 14 bases. The CDR3 has 14 residues. Germline loops: CDR1 MDHEN, CDR2 SYDVKM. The receptor's source is a woman in her 30s in good health and CMV-seronegative. The sample comprised PBMCs. This sequence joins TRBV28 and TRBJ2-7; the D gene is possibly TRBD1 (5 bases). The CDR3, as DNA: TGTGCCAGCAGGCCCCAAGGGGTCACCTACGAGCAGTACTTC. Residues: CASRPQGVTYEQYF.